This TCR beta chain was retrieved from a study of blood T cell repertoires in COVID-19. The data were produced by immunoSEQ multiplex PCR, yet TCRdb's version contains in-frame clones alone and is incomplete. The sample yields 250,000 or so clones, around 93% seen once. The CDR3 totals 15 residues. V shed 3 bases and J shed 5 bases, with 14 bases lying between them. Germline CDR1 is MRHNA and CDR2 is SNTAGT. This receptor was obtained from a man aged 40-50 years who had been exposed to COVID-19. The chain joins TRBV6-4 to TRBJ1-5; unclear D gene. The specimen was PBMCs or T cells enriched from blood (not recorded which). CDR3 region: CASSEDGSPYQPQHF. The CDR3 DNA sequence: TGTGCCAGCAGTGAGGACGGGAGCCCCTATCAGCCCCAGCATTTT.